The 19 T cell receptor beta chains below all came from one sample that was sequenced in a study of blood T cell repertoires in COVID-19. TCRdb keeps only in-frame clones here, not all; method: immunoSEQ multiplex PCR. The table lists just under 100,000 clones, around 83% of them singletons. Sequences were obtained from peripheral blood. The source is an older woman in a cohort sampled during active or convalescent COVID-19.

This clone appeared a single time. One end of the junction is discordant with germline, which a read error may explain. This chain uses TRBV5-6 with TRBJ1-2; D not certain. This CDR3 is built from 13 residues. Per germline, CDR1 SGHDT and CDR2 YYEEEE. CDR3 residues: CASSLGALSHRFF. CDR3 DNA: TGTGCCAGCAGCTTGGGAGCTTTATCTCACCGGTTCTTC.

This chain uses TRBV12-3 or TRBV12-4 with TRBJ1-5; 8 bases line up with TRBD1. This CDR3 is built from 13 residues. V gave up 6 bases and J gave up 6 bases; unmatched junction bases: 4. For the CDR3, the DNA is TGTGCCAGCAGGACAGGGGAGTTTCAGCCCCAGCATTTT. Its protein product is CASRTGEFQPQHF.

J is TRBJ2-7 and V is TRBV21-1; the table gives TRBD1 as D, unverified against the DNA. TRBV21-1 corresponds to a pseudogene. This CDR3 has 15 amino acids. The CDR3 sequence: CASSVKGQEIYEQYF. The CDR3 DNA follows: TGTGCCAGCAGCGTCAAGGGGCAGGAGATCTACGAGCAGTACTTC.

This chain links TRBV3-1 (or the pseudogene TRBV3-2) with TRBJ1-1; D might be TRBD1 (5 bases). V lost 8 bases to trimming and J lost 0 bases, with 19 bases between them. The CDR3 has 16 amino acids. CDR1 is LGHDT and CDR2 is YNNKEL in the germline V gene (reference sequence). The CDR3 region has the DNA TGTGCCAGCTCAATACTTGGGGGGAGCCTGAACACTGAAGCTTTCTTT. The encoded protein is CASSILGGSLNTEAFF.

The gene calls are TRBV6-5 and TRBJ1-3; D is uncertain. Trimming pared 2 bases from V and 0 bases from J, leaving 8 bases between. The CDR3 spans 15 residues. The V gene's germline CDR1 is MNHEY and CDR2 SVGAGI. The CDR3 is CASSYSGPSGNTIYF. The CDR3 DNA reads TGTGCCAGCAGTTACAGCGGGCCCTCTGGAAACACCATATATTTT.

This chain links TRBV9 with TRBJ2-1, with D possibly TRBD2 on 6 matching bases. Germline V CDR1 and CDR2: SGDLS, YYNGEE. V gave up 6 bases and J gave up 2 bases, with 12 bases separating them. The CDR3 covers 14 residues. The CDR3 protein is CASTGGVTYNEQFF. The CDR3 DNA sequence: TGTGCCAGCACCGGCGGGGTCACCTACAATGAGCAGTTCTTC.

This chain connects TRBV30 to TRBJ1-3, with unresolved D. V was cut by 6 bases and J by 0 bases, with 6 bases left in between. The CDR3 length is 12 residues. The germline V gene has CDR1 GTSNPN and CDR2 SVGIG (reference sequence). CDR3: CACWSSGNTIYF. The CDR3 nucleotides are TGTGCCTGCTGGAGCTCTGGAAACACCATATATTTT.

In its sample, this clone was seen many times. The CDR3 spells CASSETGIYGYTF. CDR3 DNA: TGTGCCAGCAGCGAGACGGGGATCTATGGCTACACCTTC. This sequence joins TRBV2 and TRBJ1-2, with unresolved D. The CDR3 contains 13 residues. V was clipped by 6 bases and J by 4 bases, with 12 bases between them. From germline, CDR1 is SNHLY and CDR2 FYNNEI.

V gene TRBV12-3 or TRBV12-4 combines with J gene TRBJ1-1, with D perhaps TRBD1 (5 bases). Trimming took 8 bases from V and 9 from J, leaving 13 bases between them. The length of the CDR3 is 11 residues. CDR3 sequence (DNA): TGTGCCAGCCAAGGAGGGGTTCAAGCTTTCTTT. It is translated as CASQGGVQAFF.

The genes are TRBV4-2 and TRBJ2-1; D may be TRBD2 (6 bases). Germline V CDR1 and CDR2: LGHNA, YNFKEQ. CDR3 length equals 14 residues. Trimming removed 1 base from V and 6 bases from J, with 10 bases in between. The CDR3 region is CASSQGGTLNEQFF. The CDR3, as DNA: TGTGCCAGCAGCCAAGGTGGGACTCTCAATGAGCAGTTCTTC.

This chain uses TRBV7-5 with TRBJ1-4; the table's D call TRBD1 went unverified against the DNA. TRBV7-5 is shown as a pseudogene. The CDR3 covers 13 residues. The CDR3 DNA is TGTGCCAGATACAGTCGAACTAATGAAAAACTGTTTTTT. This codes for CARYSRTNEKLFF.

The chain employs TRBV7-2 and TRBJ2-7; 10 nucleotides agree with TRBD2. The CDR3 runs 17 residues. CDR1 is SGHTA, CDR2 FQGNSA, per germline. Trimming took 2 bases from V and 1 from J; bases not matched to a gene: 8. This CDR3 is CASSLSAGGGNSYEQYF. The CDR3 nucleotides are TGTGCCAGCAGCTTATCAGCGGGAGGGGGTAATTCCTACGAGCAGTACTTC. Together with reference TRBV7-2 and TRBJ2-7, the CDR3 gives the full variable domain: GAGVSQSPSNKVTEKGKDVELRCDPISGHTALYWYRQSLGQGLEFLIYFQGNSAPDKSGLPSDRFSAERTGGSVSTLTIQRTQQEDSAVYLCASSLSAGGGNSYEQYFGPGTRLTVT.

This clone was picked up a small number of times. This chain joins TRBV3-1 (or the pseudogene TRBV3-2) and TRBJ2-3; 9 bases line up with TRBD2. This CDR3 has 17 amino acids. Germline CDR1 and CDR2: LGHDT and YNNKEL (reference sequence). V shed 2 bases and J 6 bases; nucleotides not matched to a gene: 12. This CDR3 is CASSQFYKRGAGDTQYF. Written as DNA, the CDR3 is TGTGCCAGCAGCCAATTCTATAAGCGGGGGGCGGGGGATACGCAGTATTTT.

The genes are TRBV7-9 and TRBJ2-2, with D perhaps TRBD1 (6 bases). V lost 5 bases, J lost 7 bases, and 11 bases lay in between. The germline gives CDR1 SEHNR, CDR2 FQNEAQ (reference sequence). The CDR3 runs to 13 residues. CDR3 amino acids: CASSIQGDGELFF. The CDR3 bases are TGTGCCAGCAGCATACAGGGAGACGGGGAGCTGTTTTTT.

The sample holds one count of this clone. The gene calls are TRBV2 and TRBJ1-4; D is perhaps TRBD1 (5 bases). Germline CDR1 reads SNHLY; CDR2 reads FYNNEI. This CDR3 comprises 13 residues. Trimming pared 4 bases from V and 8 bases from J, leaving 11 bases between. The CDR3 nucleotides are TGTGCCAGCAGTGTTACAGGTAGCGAAAAACTGTTTTTT. Its translation: CASSVTGSEKLFF. The full variable domain, in which reference TRBV2 and TRBJ1-4 provide the parts outside the CDR3, is EPEVTQTPSHQVTQMGQEVILRCVPISNHLYFYWYRQILGQKVEFLVSFYNNEISEKSEIFDDQFSVERPDGSNFTLKIRSTKLEDSAMYFCASSVTGSEKLFFGSGTQLSVL.

The chain is built from TRBV2 and TRBJ2-7; D may be TRBD2 (5 bases). Trimming pared 7 bases from V and 5 bases from J, leaving 15 bases between. CDR3 size: 13 residues. Germline V gives CDR1 SNHLY, CDR2 FYNNEI. The CDR3 spells CASKFLREHEQYF. The DNA of the CDR3 is TGTGCCAGCAAGTTCTTGAGGGAGCACGAGCAGTACTTC. The variable domain in full, completed from reference TRBV2 and TRBJ2-7, reads EPEVTQTPSHQVTQMGQEVILRCVPISNHLYFYWYRQILGQKVEFLVSFYNNEISEKSEIFDDQFSVERPDGSNFTLKIRSTKLEDSAMYFCASKFLREHEQYFGPGTRLTVT.

The chain is built from TRBV29-1 and TRBJ2-3; 8 nucleotides align to TRBD2. Unmatched junction bases numbered 5, after V lost 1 base and J lost 2 bases. This CDR3 has 15 amino acids. The germline V gene encodes CDR1 SQVTM and CDR2 ANQGSEA. The CDR3 sequence is CSVEGRGAVTDTQYF. The DNA of the CDR3 is TGCAGCGTTGAAGGGCGGGGGGCTGTCACAGATACGCAGTATTTT.

The chain carries TRBV4-1 and TRBJ2-1, with TRBD2 matching over 12 bases. The germline V gene encodes CDR1 MGHRA and CDR2 YSYEKL. V lost 0 bases to trimming and J lost 2 bases; unmatched junction nucleotides: 8. The CDR3 is 19 residues long. As DNA, the CDR3 is TGCGCCAGCAGCCAAGAAGAAGCACTAGCGGGGGGCACCTACAATGAGCAGTTCTTC. Protein sequence: CASSQEEALAGGTYNEQFF.

The rearrangement joins TRBV10-1 to TRBJ2-1; 9 bases fit TRBD2. This CDR3 contains 15 residues. Germline V CDR1 and CDR2: WNHNN, SYGVQD (reference sequence). J gave up 9 bases and V 10 bases, and 16 bases lay outside the gene matches. In DNA form, the CDR3 reads TGCGCCAAAAACGGGCGGGAGGGCCTGGGGGGTGAGCAGTTCTTC. It is translated as CAKNGREGLGGEQFF.